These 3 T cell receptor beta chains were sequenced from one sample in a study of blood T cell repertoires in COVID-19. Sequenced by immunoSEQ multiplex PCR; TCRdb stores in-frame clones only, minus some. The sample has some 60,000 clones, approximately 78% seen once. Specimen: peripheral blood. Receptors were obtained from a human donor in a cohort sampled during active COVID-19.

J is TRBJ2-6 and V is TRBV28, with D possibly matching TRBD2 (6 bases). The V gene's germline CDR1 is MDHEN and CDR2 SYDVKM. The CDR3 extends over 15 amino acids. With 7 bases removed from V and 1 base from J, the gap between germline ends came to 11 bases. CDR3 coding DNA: TGTGCCAGCAACGGGGGAGGTTCTGGGGCCAACGTCCTGACTTTC. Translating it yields CASNGGGSGANVLTF.

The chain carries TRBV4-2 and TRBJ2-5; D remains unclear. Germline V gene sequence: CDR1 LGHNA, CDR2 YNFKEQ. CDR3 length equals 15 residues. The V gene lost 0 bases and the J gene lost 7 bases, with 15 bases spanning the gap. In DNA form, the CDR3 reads TGTGCCAGCAGCCAAGATCCTGAGACATTTGGGACCCAGTACTTC. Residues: CASSQDPETFGTQYF.

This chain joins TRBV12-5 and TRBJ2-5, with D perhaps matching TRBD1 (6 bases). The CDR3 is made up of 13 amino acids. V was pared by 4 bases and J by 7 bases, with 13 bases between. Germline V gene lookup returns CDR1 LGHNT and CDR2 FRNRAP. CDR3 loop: CASGSHMTGTQYF. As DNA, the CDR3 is TGTGCTAGTGGTTCACACATGACAGGGACCCAGTACTTC.